Listed below are T cell receptor beta chains from one sample, sequenced in a study of T cells after yellow fever vaccination. MiXCR was run by TCRdb on the 5' RACE reads, yielding one entry per CDR3 protein. The repertoire holds fewer than 400,000 distinct CDR3 sequences, about 10% seen once, with under 4% in the top ten. The input for sequencing was CD4+ T cells sorted from PBMCs, taken 45 days after the yellow fever booster vaccination. The receptors stem from a man aged 18-30 years who received the YFV17D yellow fever vaccine. Each CDR3 is given with its conserved first and last residue. Each record gives: CDR3 DNA, CDR3 protein, clone size, J gene, V gene, D gene. D genes are given only for firm matches. Only some rows state a clone size, as once, few, many or a class for expanded clones.

DNA: TGCGCCAGCAGCCGGGGACAGGCGGCGGGATACTCTGGGGCCAACGTCCTGACTTTC
CDR3: CASSRGQAAGYSGANVLTF
size: few
J: TRBJ2-6
V: TRBV5-1
D: TRBD1

DNA: TGTGCCACTATTTCCGGGACAGAATACAATGAGCAGTTCTTC
CDR3: CATISGTEYNEQFF
size: NA
J: TRBJ2-1
V: TRBV12-3/TRBV12-4
D: TRBD1

DNA: TGCGCCAGCAGCCCCAGGACAGGGGACGGCTACACCTTC
CDR3: CASSPRTGDGYTF
size: many
J: TRBJ1-2
V: TRBV4-1
D: TRBD1

DNA: TGTGCCATCAGTGAGAGGACAGGAAGGGGGGCCGGGGAGCTGTTTTTT
CDR3: CAISERTGRGAGELFF
size: NA
J: TRBJ2-2
V: TRBV10-3
D: NA

DNA: TGTGCCAGCAGCCACAGTCATGAGCAGTTCTTC
CDR3: CASSHSHEQFF
size: few
J: TRBJ2-1
V: TRBV14
D: NA

DNA: TGTGCCAGCAGTTATTTTAGCGGGGGGCATGATGAGCAGGTCTTC
CDR3: CASSYFSGGHDEQVF
size: NA
J: TRBJ2-1
V: TRBV6-6
D: TRBD2

DNA: TGTGCCAGTATTCAGGGAATCTCGATGAACACTGAAGCTTTCTTT
CDR3: CASIQGISMNTEAFF
size: NA
J: TRBJ1-1
V: TRBV19
D: NA

DNA: TGTGCCAGCAGTAATCCTACGGGGGGTAGCAATCAGCCCCAGCATTTT
CDR3: CASSNPTGGSNQPQHF
size: few
J: TRBJ1-5
V: TRBV6-1
D: NA

DNA: TGTGCCACCAGCAGAGACAGGGGGGATCAGCCCCAGCATTTT
CDR3: CATSRDRGDQPQHF
size: few
J: TRBJ1-5
V: TRBV15
D: TRBD1

DNA: TGTGCCAGCAGTTACTCGATAGTTGAGGCAGGCGCGGAACATGGAAACACCATATATTTT
CDR3: CASSYSIVEAGAEHGNTIYF
size: NA
J: TRBJ1-3
V: TRBV6-5
D: NA

DNA: TGTGCCAGCAGCCGGCAGACAGGGCGCGGATATGGCTACACCTTC
CDR3: CASSRQTGRGYGYTF
size: NA
J: TRBJ1-2
V: TRBV14
D: TRBD1

DNA: TGTGCCAGCAGCCTAGGTGGTCAATACGTTGAAGCTTTCTTT
CDR3: CASSLGGQYVEAFF
size: NA
J: TRBJ1-1
V: TRBV7-6
D: NA

DNA: TGTGCCCTCCAGCCACAGCGGGGAAGTGCAGATACGCAGTATTTT
CDR3: CALQPQRGSADTQYF
size: few
J: TRBJ2-3
V: TRBV21-1
D: NA

DNA: TGTGCCAGTAGCCAACAGGGGGCTAAGCCTGGGGCCAACGTCCTGACTTTC
CDR3: CASSQQGAKPGANVLTF
size: few
J: TRBJ2-6
V: TRBV19
D: TRBD1

DNA: TGTGCCAGCAGTTTTGAGCGGGGGGGATACAATGAGCAGTTCTTC
CDR3: CASSFERGGYNEQFF
size: few
J: TRBJ2-1
V: TRBV27
D: TRBD2

DNA: TGCAGTGCTAGAGAGGCAGGGCCGCAGTTCTTC
CDR3: CSAREAGPQFF
size: few
J: TRBJ2-1
V: TRBV20-1
D: NA

DNA: TGCAGCGTTGCACGGCCTTCTTACCGAGACAATGAGCAGTTCTTC
CDR3: CSVARPSYRDNEQFF
size: many
J: TRBJ2-1
V: TRBV29-1
D: NA

DNA: TGTGCCAGCAGTGACCCCCGGGACAGGGACGGTGAAAAACTGTTTTTT
CDR3: CASSDPRDRDGEKLFF
size: NA
J: TRBJ1-4
V: TRBV6-6
D: TRBD1

DNA: TGTGCCATCGGGGACAGTTATCAGCCCCAGCATTTT
CDR3: CAIGDSYQPQHF
size: few
J: TRBJ1-5
V: TRBV10-3
D: TRBD1

DNA: TGTGCCAGCAGCCTAACAACAACTAATGAAAAACTGTTTTTT
CDR3: CASSLTTTNEKLFF
size: few
J: TRBJ1-4
V: TRBV7-2
D: NA

DNA: TGTGCCAGCAGTATTAGCGGGGATGAGCAGTTCTTC
CDR3: CASSISGDEQFF
size: many
J: TRBJ2-1
V: TRBV2
D: TRBD2

DNA: TGTGCCAGCAGGGGGATCTACAGGGGCCCGAACACTGAAGCTTTCTTT
CDR3: CASRGIYRGPNTEAFF
size: NA
J: TRBJ1-1
V: TRBV27
D: TRBD1

DNA: TGTGCCAGCAGCTTAGACAGGGATGGCTACACCTTC
CDR3: CASSLDRDGYTF
size: many
J: TRBJ1-2
V: TRBV5-5
D: TRBD1

DNA: TGTGCCAGCAGTTACACGGGACAGAACTATGGCTACACCTTC
CDR3: CASSYTGQNYGYTF
size: few
J: TRBJ1-2
V: TRBV6-5
D: TRBD1

DNA: TGCAGCGTGCTGGGACAGGGAAATTTCTATGGCTACACCTTC
CDR3: CSVLGQGNFYGYTF
size: NA
J: TRBJ1-2
V: TRBV29-1
D: TRBD1

DNA: TGTGCCAGCAGCACCGCCTCCGAAGCTTTCTTT
CDR3: CASSTASEAFF
size: many
J: TRBJ1-1
V: TRBV6-5
D: NA

DNA: TGTGCCAGCAGGATTAACAGGGATAACACTGAAGCTTTCTTT
CDR3: CASRINRDNTEAFF
size: few
J: TRBJ1-1
V: TRBV6-4
D: NA

DNA: TGCGCCAGCAGCGGACAGGGGTTAGATACTGAAGCTTTCTTT
CDR3: CASSGQGLDTEAFF
size: few
J: TRBJ1-1
V: TRBV5-1
D: TRBD1

DNA: TGTGCCAGCAGCCAAGGGCAGGTCTATGGCTACACCTTC
CDR3: CASSQGQVYGYTF
size: NA
J: TRBJ1-2
V: TRBV7-6
D: NA

DNA: TGCAGTGCCAAACCGACACCTAACTCCTATAATTCACCCCTCCACTTT
CDR3: CSAKPTPNSYNSPLHF
size: few
J: TRBJ1-6
V: TRBV20-1
D: NA

DNA: TGTGCCACCAGCAGAGATCTTTGGGGGGGAAGCACAGATACGCAGTATTTT
CDR3: CATSRDLWGGSTDTQYF
size: NA
J: TRBJ2-3
V: TRBV15
D: TRBD2

DNA: TGTGCCAGCAGCCGCACCCCGGGACAGGGGAATGAAAAACTGTTTTTT
CDR3: CASSRTPGQGNEKLFF
size: few
J: TRBJ1-4
V: TRBV5-6
D: TRBD1

DNA: TGTGCCAGCAGCCAAGAACTAGGGCGAGGGGGCACAGATACGCAGTATTTT
CDR3: CASSQELGRGGTDTQYF
size: few
J: TRBJ2-3
V: TRBV4-2
D: NA

DNA: TGCAGTGTCGCGCCGGCAGGGTTGGTGAATGAGCAGTTCTTC
CDR3: CSVAPAGLVNEQFF
size: few
J: TRBJ2-1
V: TRBV20-1
D: NA

DNA: TGTGCCAGCAGGATTTTGGCAGGGACGGTTAACTATGGCTACACCTTC
CDR3: CASRILAGTVNYGYTF
size: NA
J: TRBJ1-2
V: TRBV6-6
D: NA

DNA: TGTGCCATCAGTGGGGAAAATTCACCCCTCCACTTT
CDR3: CAISGENSPLHF
size: few
J: TRBJ1-6
V: TRBV10-3
D: NA

DNA: TGCGCCAGCAGCTTGAATCACAGGCTGGTAATAGGTGAAGCTTTCTTT
CDR3: CASSLNHRLVIGEAFF
size: few
J: TRBJ1-1
V: TRBV5-1
D: NA

DNA: TGCAGCGTTGGCGGGACAGGTACCTCCAGCAATCAGCCCCAGCATTTT
CDR3: CSVGGTGTSSNQPQHF
size: NA
J: TRBJ1-5
V: TRBV29-1
D: TRBD1

DNA: TGTGCCAGCAGTTCAGGGTCGGGCAATCAGCCCCAGCATTTT
CDR3: CASSSGSGNQPQHF
size: NA
J: TRBJ1-5
V: TRBV9
D: NA

DNA: TGTGCCATCAGGCTACAGGAGGCTGAGACCCAGTACTTC
CDR3: CAIRLQEAETQYF
size: many
J: TRBJ2-5
V: TRBV10-3
D: NA

DNA: TGTGCCAGCAGTTCCGGGACGAGTAATTCACCCCTCCACTTT
CDR3: CASSSGTSNSPLHF
size: NA
J: TRBJ1-6
V: TRBV6-5
D: NA

DNA: TGTGCCAGCTCGGGGACAGGGAAAGTTGAAGCTTTCTTT
CDR3: CASSGTGKVEAFF
size: NA
J: TRBJ1-1
V: TRBV18
D: TRBD1

DNA: TGTGCCAGCAGCTTGGGGGGAGGATCGGATACGCAGTATTTT
CDR3: CASSLGGGSDTQYF
size: many
J: TRBJ2-3
V: TRBV5-4
D: NA

DNA: TGTGCCAGCAGCTTTACAGGGGTCGTGTCTGGAAACACCATATATTTT
CDR3: CASSFTGVVSGNTIYF
size: many
J: TRBJ1-3
V: TRBV7-2
D: TRBD1

DNA: TGTGCCACCAGTGATTCCCAGGGGACGCAAGAGACCCAGTACTTC
CDR3: CATSDSQGTQETQYF
size: NA
J: TRBJ2-5
V: TRBV24-1
D: NA